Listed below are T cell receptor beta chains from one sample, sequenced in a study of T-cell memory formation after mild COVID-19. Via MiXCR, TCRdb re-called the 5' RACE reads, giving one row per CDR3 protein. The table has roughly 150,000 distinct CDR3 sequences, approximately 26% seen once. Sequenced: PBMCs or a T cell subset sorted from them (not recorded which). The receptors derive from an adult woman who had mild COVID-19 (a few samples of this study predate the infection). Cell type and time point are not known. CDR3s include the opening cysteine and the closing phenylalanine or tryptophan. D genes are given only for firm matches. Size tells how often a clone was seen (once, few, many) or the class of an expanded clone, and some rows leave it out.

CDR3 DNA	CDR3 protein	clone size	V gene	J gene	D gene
TGCAGCGTTAAAGACAGGGGGGCCGATAATTCACCCCTCCACTTT	CSVKDRGADNSPLHF	many	TRBV29-1	TRBJ1-6	TRBD1
TGTGCCAGCAGCCCCGGGGTCGGGGATTACACCGGGGAGCTGTTTTTT	CASSPGVGDYTGELFF	few	TRBV4-2	TRBJ2-2	NA
TGCGCCAGCAGCCCAGAGCCGGGACAGGGGATCTACGAGCAGTACTTC	CASSPEPGQGIYEQYF	NA	TRBV4-1	TRBJ2-7	TRBD1
TGTGCCAGCAGCTCAACGCCAACAGATACGCAGTATTTT	CASSSTPTDTQYF	NA	TRBV7-2	TRBJ2-3	NA
TGTGCCACCAGCAGAGTAGGGACCTACAATGAGCAGTTCTTC	CATSRVGTYNEQFF	few	TRBV15	TRBJ2-1	NA
TGTGCCACCAGCCCGGTGCCAGGGGGAACCTACGAGCAGTACTTC	CATSPVPGGTYEQYF	NA	TRBV15	TRBJ2-7	TRBD1
TGCGCCAGCAGCCAAGCCACGGAAACCTACGAGCAGTACTTC	CASSQATETYEQYF	few	TRBV4-1	TRBJ2-7	NA
TGTGCCAGCAGTTTACGACTCGAAAACAATGAGCAGTTCTTC	CASSLRLENNEQFF	NA	TRBV12-3/TRBV12-4	TRBJ2-1	NA
TGTGCCAGCAGCCACGCCTCCGGGACGGGCATGTATTTT	CASSHASGTGMYF	few	TRBV7-3	TRBJ2-3	NA
TGTGCCACCAGCAGAGGGGGGACAGTTAATTCACCCCTCCACTTT	CATSRGGTVNSPLHF	few	TRBV15	TRBJ1-6	TRBD1
TGTGCCAGCAGCTTAGAAGACAGTCCGAACACTGAAGCTTTCTTT	CASSLEDSPNTEAFF	NA	TRBV7-6	TRBJ1-1	NA
TGCAGTGCTAGGTTCCAGGGATCCACAAGACACACCGGGGAGCTGTTTTTT	CSARFQGSTRHTGELFF	NA	TRBV20-1	TRBJ2-2	NA
TGTGCCAGCAGCGTAGACCCCGGGAATGATCAGCCCCAGCATTTT	CASSVDPGNDQPQHF	few	TRBV9	TRBJ1-5	NA
TGTGCCAGCAGCCCGGGAGCTGGAGAGCAGTTCTTC	CASSPGAGEQFF	NA	TRBV5-6	TRBJ2-1	NA
TGTGCCAGCAGCTTGGCCGGAGGCAGGGGGCTGTACGAGCAGTACTTC	CASSLAGGRGLYEQYF	few	TRBV5-6	TRBJ2-7	TRBD1
TGTGCCAGCGGTGCCCTAGCGGGAGGGAACACAGATACGCAGTATTTT	CASGALAGGNTDTQYF	few	TRBV7-9	TRBJ2-3	TRBD2
TGTGCCAGCAGCAACCACGGGGGCCCGTACAATGAGCAGTTCTTC	CASSNHGGPYNEQFF	NA	TRBV9	TRBJ2-1	NA
TGCATCGCGGGGGATGGCGGGGAGCTGTTTTTT	CIAGDGGELFF	NA	TRBV20-1	TRBJ2-2	TRBD2
TGTGCCAGCAGCCACACTAGCCAAGAGACCCAGTACTTC	CASSHTSQETQYF	few	TRBV7-6	TRBJ2-5	NA
TGTGCCAGCAGCTTAGCGCAGGCTAGCGGGACCTACGAGCAGTACTTC	CASSLAQASGTYEQYF	NA	TRBV11-1	TRBJ2-7	TRBD2
TGTGCCAGCAGTTTATCGTGGGCCCACACCTACGAGCAGTACTTC	CASSLSWAHTYEQYF	NA	TRBV27	TRBJ2-7	NA
TGTGCCAGCTCAGCTCTCGTCGGGGAGCTGTTTTTT	CASSALVGELFF	few	TRBV18	TRBJ2-2	NA
TGCAGTGCTAGAGTGTGGGCTAGCGGGGACCAAGAGACCCAGTACTTC	CSARVWASGDQETQYF	NA	TRBV20-1	TRBJ2-5	TRBD2
TGTGCCAGGGAAGAACGAGACTACCAAGAGACCCAGTACTTC	CAREERDYQETQYF	NA	TRBV2	TRBJ2-5	NA
TGCAGTGCTAGAGTCCCAGATACGCAGTATTTT	CSARVPDTQYF	NA	TRBV20-1	TRBJ2-3	NA
TGTGCCAGCAGCGTTAGGGGCAGTCCCGGGGAGCTGTTTTTT	CASSVRGSPGELFF	NA	TRBV9	TRBJ2-2	NA
TGTGCCAGCAGCTTAAGTCCTAGCCCCACCGGGGAGCTGTTTTTT	CASSLSPSPTGELFF	NA	TRBV7-9	TRBJ2-2	NA
TGTGCCAGTGGGGGAGCTAGCTCCTACAATGAGCAGTTCTTC	CASGGASSYNEQFF	once	TRBV14	TRBJ2-1	NA
TGCAGTGCTACCCTAGCGGGAGATCCCACAGATACGCAGTATTTT	CSATLAGDPTDTQYF	NA	TRBV20-1	TRBJ2-3	TRBD2
TGCAGTGCTACCCGACTAGCCAAAAACATTCAGTACTTC	CSATRLAKNIQYF	few	TRBV20-1	TRBJ2-4	NA
TGCGCCAGCAGCCAAGACCGTGGGAGGGTAGGTATGAACACTGAAGCTTTCTTT	CASSQDRGRVGMNTEAFF	few	TRBV4-3	TRBJ1-1	NA
TGTGCCAGCAGCTTAATCGGACAGGGGACAGATACGCAGTATTTT	CASSLIGQGTDTQYF	NA	TRBV7-2	TRBJ2-3	TRBD1
TGTGCCAGCAGCCCCCCGGCAGGGCGAGCTAACTATGGCTACACCTTC	CASSPPAGRANYGYTF	few	TRBV7-8	TRBJ1-2	NA
TGTGCCAGCAGCTCGATGACTAGCGGGGGGGCTGATGAGCAGTTCTTC	CASSSMTSGGADEQFF	NA	TRBV7-3	TRBJ2-1	TRBD2
TGTGCCAGCAGCCCGGTTACGGGGGGAGTTGGGGAGACCCAGTACTTC	CASSPVTGGVGETQYF	NA	TRBV7-9	TRBJ2-5	TRBD2
TGTGCCAGCAGTCCCCAGGGGGTCAATGAGCAGTTCTTC	CASSPQGVNEQFF	NA	TRBV27	TRBJ2-1	TRBD1
TGCAGCGTACGCAGGGCATCCAGCACTGAAGCTTTCTTT	CSVRRASSTEAFF	NA	TRBV29-1	TRBJ1-1	NA
TGTGCCTGGAGTGTTGGAAGGGCTGGCTCAGATACGCAGTATTTT	CAWSVGRAGSDTQYF	NA	TRBV30	TRBJ2-3	NA
TGTGCCAGCAGCTTATCAGGCACCTCTGGAAACACCATATATTTT	CASSLSGTSGNTIYF	medium-sized	TRBV7-2	TRBJ1-3	NA
TGTGCCAGCAGTTTTGGGGCCTCCTACGAGCAGTACTTC	CASSFGASYEQYF	few	TRBV12-3/TRBV12-4	TRBJ2-7	NA
TGTGCAACAATGGCAGGGGGCTATGGCTACACCTTC	CATMAGGYGYTF	few	TRBV7-2	TRBJ1-2	TRBD1
TGCGCCAGCAGCTCGTCGACAGGCAAACACTACGAGCAGTACTTC	CASSSSTGKHYEQYF	NA	TRBV5-1	TRBJ2-7	NA
TGTGCCAGCAGTTTGTCTCTAGCGGGGGGGTGGGGCACAGATACGCAGTATTTT	CASSLSLAGGWGTDTQYF	few	TRBV12-3/TRBV12-4	TRBJ2-3	TRBD2
TGTGCCAGCAGCTTAGGGACGAACGAGCAGTACTTC	CASSLGTNEQYF	NA	TRBV7-9	TRBJ2-7	NA
TGTGCCAGCAAGCTTGGGCTGTACCAAGAGACCCAGTACTTC	CASKLGLYQETQYF	NA	TRBV12-3/TRBV12-4	TRBJ2-5	NA